A single sample is the source of the 9 T cell receptor beta chains below, sequenced in a study of cytomegalovirus exposure and HLA in healthy donors. The PCR ran on 60 Vbeta and 13 Jbeta primers. This table comes from immunoSEQ multiplex PCR, and its TCRdb copy is limited to in-frame clones, with some not included. The table lists 70,000 to 100,000 clones, over 60% of them singletons. The sample comprised PBMCs. The source of these receptors is a woman aged 50 to 60 in good health and CMV-seropositive.

This chain uses TRBV19 with TRBJ1-2; TRBD1 is a possible D gene (6 bases). This CDR3 spans 13 amino acids. Trimming took 4 bases from V and 2 from J, leaving 8 bases between them. Germline V gives CDR1 LNHDA, CDR2 SQIVND (reference sequence). DNA for the CDR3: TGTGCCAGTAGTACCGGACAGAACTATGGCTACACCTTC. It is translated as CASSTGQNYGYTF.

CDR3 nucleotides: TGTGCCAGCAGTTGGGAGAATAAAGAGACCCAGTACTTC. As protein: CASSWENKETQYF. This sequence joins TRBV6-6 and TRBJ2-5; TRBD2 is a possible D gene (5 bases). Germline V CDR1 and CDR2: MNHNY, SVGAGI (reference sequence). CDR3 length: 13 amino acids. V was cut by 4 bases and J by 3 bases, with 9 bases left in between.

In this sample, this clone turned up a few times. CDR3 in DNA: TGTGCCAGCAGGGGACAGGAGGGTTCACCCCTCCACTTT. It specifies CASRGQEGSPLHF. This sequence joins TRBV9 and TRBJ1-6, with 8 bases aligning to TRBD1. Germline-derived CDR1 and CDR2 are SGDLS and YYNGEE. The V and J ends lost 5 bases and 9 bases, in that order; junction bases with no gene match: 4. The CDR3 totals 13 residues.

In this sample, this clone turned up a few times. The rearrangement uses TRBV7-6 and TRBJ2-7; 7 bases fit TRBD1. V was pared by 5 bases and J by 5 bases, with 6 bases of the junction left unmatched. The CDR3 has 13 amino acids. Germline CDR1 and CDR2: SGHVS and FNYEAQ. The chain's CDR3 is CASSPTGFDEQYF. CDR3 nucleotides: TGTGCCAGCAGCCCGACAGGGTTCGACGAGCAGTACTTC.

The table lists this clone with a few counts. The V call is TRBV21-1, the J call TRBJ1-5; the table's D call TRBD1 went unverified against the DNA. TRBV21-1 is a pseudogene locus. The CDR3 extends over 14 amino acids. DNA for the CDR3: TGTGCTAGCGGTCAGGGCTATAGCAATCAGCCCCAGCATTTT. Its protein product is CASGQGYSNQPQHF.

This chain uses TRBV2 with TRBJ1-2, with TRBD1 identical over 9 bases. The CDR3 consists of 16 residues. Trimming took 2 bases from V and 4 from J; bases not matched to a gene: 8. The germline gives CDR1 SNHLY, CDR2 FYNNEI. CDR3 protein: CASSESRTGAPYGYTF. The CDR3 DNA follows: TGTGCCAGCAGTGAATCCCGGACAGGGGCTCCCTATGGCTACACCTTC. Using reference TRBV2 and TRBJ1-2 for the parts outside the CDR3, the full variable domain is EPEVTQTPSHQVTQMGQEVILRCVPISNHLYFYWYRQILGQKVEFLVSFYNNEISEKSEIFDDQFSVERPDGSNFTLKIRSTKLEDSAMYFCASSESRTGAPYGYTFGSGTRLTVV.

This clone has a single count. The rearrangement uses TRBV7-8 and TRBJ1-1; D ambiguous. The CDR3 has 13 residues. The V gene lost 7 bases and the J gene lost 1 base, with 10 bases spanning the gap. In germline, CDR1 is SGHVS, CDR2 FQNEAQ. DNA of the CDR3: TGTGCCAGCAAAAGATGGGCGAACACTGAAGCTTTCTTT. This codes for CASKRWANTEAFF.

J is TRBJ1-6 and V is TRBV7-9, with TRBD1 as a possible D gene (5 bases). The V end lost 5 bases, the J end lost 5 bases, and 13 bases lay between the germline ends. The germline CDR1 and CDR2 sequences are SEHNR and FQNEAQ (reference sequence). The length of the CDR3 is 15 residues. In DNA, the CDR3 is TGTGCCAGCAGCGCCGACAGCCTCCATAATTCACCCCTCCACTTT. Its translation: CASSADSLHNSPLHF.

Concerning this clone itself: This clone may be a read error of a much larger clone one base away. The rearrangement links TRBV5-1 to TRBJ1-1, with D perhaps TRBD1 (6 bases). The CDR3 totals 14 residues. Germline V gene sequence: CDR1 SGHRS, CDR2 YFSETQ. CDR3 sequence: CASSWDTMNTKAFF. Written as DNA, the CDR3 is TGCGCCAGCAGTTGGGACACCATGAACACTAAAGCTTTCTTT.